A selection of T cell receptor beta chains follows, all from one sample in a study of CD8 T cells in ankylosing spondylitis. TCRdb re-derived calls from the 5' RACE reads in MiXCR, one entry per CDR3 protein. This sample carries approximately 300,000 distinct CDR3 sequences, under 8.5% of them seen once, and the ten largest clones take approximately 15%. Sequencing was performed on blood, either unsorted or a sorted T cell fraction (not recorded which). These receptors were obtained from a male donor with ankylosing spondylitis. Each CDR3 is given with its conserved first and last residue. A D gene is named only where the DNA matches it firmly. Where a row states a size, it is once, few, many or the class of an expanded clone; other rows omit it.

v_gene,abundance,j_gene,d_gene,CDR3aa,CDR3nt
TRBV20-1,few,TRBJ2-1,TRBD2,CSASPGTSVNEQFF,TGCAGTGCTAGCCCCGGGACTAGCGTCAATGAGCAGTTCTTC
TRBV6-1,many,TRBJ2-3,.,CASSKSLLPSDTQYF,TGTGCCAGCAGTAAATCCCTCCTTCCCTCAGATACGCAGTATTTT
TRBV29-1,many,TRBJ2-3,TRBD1,CSVLRDRGADTQYF,TGCAGCGTTCTCCGGGACAGGGGCGCAGATACGCAGTATTTT
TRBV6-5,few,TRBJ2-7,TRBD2,CASSYSRWTSGDHEQYF,TGTGCCAGCAGTTACTCGAGGTGGACTAGCGGGGACCACGAGCAGTACTTC
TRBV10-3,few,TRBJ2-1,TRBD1,CAISESTGGTIEFF,TGTGCCATCAGTGAGTCGACAGGGGGGACTATTGAGTTCTTC
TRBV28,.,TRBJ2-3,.,CASSLQGRSLGTDTQYF,TGTGCCAGCAGTTTGCAGGGGCGATCCCTCGGCACAGATACGCAGTATTTT
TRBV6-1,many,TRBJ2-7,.,CASSDGYEQYF,TGTGCCAGCAGTGACGGCTACGAGCAGTACTTC
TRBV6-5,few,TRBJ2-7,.,CASSRGREQYF,TGTGCCAGCAGTAGGGGGAGAGAGCAGTACTTC
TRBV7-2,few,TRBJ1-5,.,CASSFFFNQPQHF,TGTGCCAGCAGCTTTTTTTTTAATCAGCCCCAGCATTTT
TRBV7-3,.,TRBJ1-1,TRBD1,CASSLWGQGTEAFF,TGTGCCAGCAGCTTATGGGGACAGGGAACTGAAGCTTTCTTT
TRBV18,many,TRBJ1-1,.,CASSPGMYEAFF,TGTGCCAGCTCACCCGGGATGTATGAAGCTTTCTTT
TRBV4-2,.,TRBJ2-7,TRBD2,CASSQESSVTSGIYEQYF,TGTGCCAGCAGCCAAGAGTCCTCTGTTACTAGCGGGATCTACGAGCAGTACTTC
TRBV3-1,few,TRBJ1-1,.,CASSQDTRGNTEAFF,TGTGCCAGCAGCCAAGATACGCGGGGGAACACTGAAGCTTTCTTT
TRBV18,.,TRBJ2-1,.,CASSADSSYNEQFF,TGTGCCAGCTCAGCTGACTCGTCCTACAATGAGCAGTTCTTC
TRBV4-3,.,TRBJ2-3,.,CASSQEGRVGTDTQYF,TGCGCCAGCAGCCAAGAAGGCAGGGTGGGCACAGATACGCAGTATTTT
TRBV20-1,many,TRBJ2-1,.,CSARGLLGNEQFF,TGCAGTGCTAGGGGGCTACTAGGGAATGAGCAGTTCTTC
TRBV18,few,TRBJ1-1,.,CASSPPETRGEAFF,TGTGCCAGCTCACCACCGGAAACCCGGGGTGAAGCTTTCTTT
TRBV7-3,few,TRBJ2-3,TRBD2,CASSSGRSSDTQYF,TGTGCCAGCAGCAGCGGGAGGTCTTCAGATACGCAGTATTTT
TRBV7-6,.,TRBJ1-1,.,CASSLRQTEAFF,TGTGCCAGCAGTCTTCGACAGACTGAAGCTTTCTTT
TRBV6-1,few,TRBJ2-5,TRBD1,CASSRTGGRQETQYF,TGTGCCAGCAGTCGGACAGGGGGGCGCCAAGAGACCCAGTACTTC
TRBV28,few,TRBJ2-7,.,CASAIRDSRVEQYF,TGTGCCAGCGCCATCCGGGACTCCCGCGTCGAGCAGTACTTC
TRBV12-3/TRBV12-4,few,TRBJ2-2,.,CASSLGLPNTGELFF,TGTGCCAGCAGTTTAGGGCTACCAAACACCGGGGAGCTGTTTTTT